This TCR beta chain was profiled in a study of OX40 agonist ivuxolimab in advanced cancers. This clone was detected a few times. Its target is unknown. Data came from immunoSEQ multiplex PCR; TCRdb stores just in-frame clones and leaves some out. The table lists approximately 74,000 clones, over 60% of them singletons. Study-level findings and limits: Still undetermined is the antigen specificity of the expanded peripheral T cells. Among the lowest peripheral clonal expansion occurred in 0.1-3.0 mg/kg partial responders.

Trimming cost V 5 bases and J 5 bases, with 13 bases left between them. Germline CDR1 reads KGHSH; CDR2 reads LQKENI. This CDR3 contains 15 residues. The input for sequencing was CD4+ or CD8+ T cells sorted from blood, taken in a trial of the OX40 agonist ivuxolimab. This chain joins TRBV18 and TRBJ1-6; weak D call: TRBD1 (5 bases). The sequence was collected from an adult with an advanced solid tumor such as melanoma, head and neck, liver or kidney cancer. DNA of the CDR3: TGTGCCAGCTCATCCCGGGACGGAAATAATTCACCCCTCCACTTT. Residues: CASSSRDGNNSPLHF.